The sequence of this TCR beta chain was determined in a study of T cell responses to AZD1222 COVID-19 vaccine (TCRdb year 2021). Background for the entire study: TCR sequencing covered roughly 230 trial participants: approximately 200 given two doses of AZD1222 and approximately 26 given two doses of MenACWY control vaccine. Trial participants were enrolled by age into subgroups of 18-55, 56-69 and 70-plus years, and approximately 150, 30 and 60 TCR-sequenced participants, respectively, were included in these subgroups. What the research found in general, with its limitations: No day 14 peak-response samples were available, so repertoires were characterized only after the peak T cell response. Conclusions about previously exposed vaccinees are limited, since just 6 or 7 AZD1222 recipients were seropositive for SARS-CoV-2 at baseline. Nearly half of unique spike-specific TCRs reportedly recognized epitopes outside regions mutated in the B.1.351 and B.1.1.7 variants. The vaccine-associated CD4 TCRs covered the entire spike protein, and the dominant responses fell in regions 160-218 and 743-854. The 56-69-year group was small, and its depth increase did not reach significance, likely because of low power. A significant rise in spike-specific TCR breadth and depth was observed after two AZD1222 doses relative to day 0 and relative to MenACWY recipients. Participants were mostly white British, with more females than males. The authors suggested clonal diversity may have been underestimated.

As for this clone: The antigen it recognizes is unknown. No base-level quality is on record; no much larger clone is a single base apart. The same CDR3 is also encoded by other DNA sequences in this sample.

The CDR3, cysteine through phenylalanine, is 13 amino acids long. Only the CDR3 part of the read is kept: 39 bases, read in frame from the first base. Trimming leaves V shorter by 1 base and J shorter by 3 bases, with the junction holding 0 bases beyond the gene matches. In the germline V gene, CDR1 corresponds to SGHRS and CDR2 to YFSETQ. This specimen's time point label, interpreted: about 28 days (+/-7) after the second vaccine dose. AZD1222 recipients whose second dose came at about 4 weeks and those whose second dose came at about 12 weeks were combined into one group, since spike-specific TCR depth and breadth did not differ between the two schedules. Vaccinee samples came from UK trials COV001 and COV002, including a single-blind randomized controlled phase 2/3 trial of AZD1222 (ChAdOx1 nCoV-19) in healthy adults. Trial participant PBMC samples were collected at day 0 and day 28 after the second dose for TCRbeta chain sequencing.

The CDR3 regions of human TCRbeta chains were analyzed by immunosequencing. Concerning the study's data processing: TCRs in the repertoires were compared against a reference library of SARS-CoV-2-specific TCRs that had been generated with the MIRA antigen-specificity platform. Breadth was defined as the fraction of unique TCRs that were SARS-CoV-2-associated, and depth was defined as the fraction of total T cells that were SARS-CoV-2-associated. Using the MIRA data, every spike-specific TCR was mapped to the spike region that the TCR reacted to and assigned to either a CD4 or a CD8 class. Log10-transformed breadth and depth values were compared by one-way ANOVA with Sidak's multiple comparisons tests. TCRdb holds this immuneACCESS table with in-frame rearrangements only. Some clones are missing; in checked studies, unresolved V genes explain under half, and the rest has no known cause. V and J calls and clone size are as listed in that table; D and trimming were resolved from the DNA. This sample lists approximately 150,000 clones; 90% to 95% were detected once. Around 1% of the sample rests with the top ten.

The chain is encoded by TRBV5-1 joined to TRBJ1-1; 7 bases in the middle match TRBD1. This specimen was peripheral blood, taken 28 days after the second AZD1222 dose. This sequence was found in an adult who received the AZD1222 COVID-19 vaccine. CDR3 sequence: CASSLQGDTEAFF. The sequenced DNA is TGCGCCAGCAGCTTGCAGGGGGACACTGAAGCTTTCTTT.